Listed below are T cell receptor beta chains from one sample, sequenced in a study of blood T cell repertoires in COVID-19. TCRdb keeps only in-frame clones here, not all; method: immunoSEQ multiplex PCR. The sample records approximately 75,000 clones, approximately 90% being singletons. Sequencing used peripheral blood. The receptor source for this set is a man in his fifties or sixties with acute or convalescent COVID-19. Both conserved end residues are part of each CDR3. A D gene is named only where the DNA matches it firmly. Some rows mark clone size as missing; the rest say once, few, many or name a class of expanded clone.

>TRBD2|TRBV28|-|TRBJ2-2
CASRMLRAGGGGVGELFF
TGTGCCAGCAGGATGCTGCGAGCGGGGGGAGGAGGCGTCGGGGAGCTGTTTTTT
>TRBD2|TRBV27|-|TRBJ2-7
CASRTSGSAYEQYF
TGTGCCAGCAGAACTAGCGGGAGTGCGTACGAGCAGTACTTC
>-|TRBV19|-|TRBJ1-5
CASSIEGRSNQPQHF
TGTGCCAGTAGTATTGAAGGGAGGAGCAATCAGCCCCAGCATTTT
>TRBD2|TRBV5-6|-|TRBJ2-7
CASRYGRTYEQYF
TGTGCCAGCAGATACGGGAGGACCTACGAGCAGTACTTC
>TRBD1|TRBV24-1|-|TRBJ2-2
CATSPTQGRSGELFF
TGTGCCACCAGTCCCACACAGGGGCGATCCGGGGAGCTGTTTTTT
>-|TRBV7-9|once|TRBJ1-1
CASSLGSGRTEAFF
TGTGCCAGCAGCTTAGGCAGCGGTAGAACTGAAGCTTTCTTT
>-|TRBV5-1|-|TRBJ1-5
CASSLYSNQPQHF
TGCGCCAGCAGCTTATATAGCAATCAGCCCCAGCATTTT
>TRBD1|TRBV15|-|TRBJ2-7
CATSRSGTGDEQYF
TGTGCCACCAGCAGATCCGGGACAGGGGACGAGCAGTACTTC
>TRBD1|TRBV27|-|TRBJ1-5
CASSGYRGEPQHF
TGTGCCAGCAGTGGATACAGGGGTGAGCCCCAGCATTTT
>-|TRBV5-8|-|TRBJ1-2
CASSLDSSYGYTF
TGTGCCAGCAGCTTGGACAGCAGCTATGGCTACACCTTC
>TRBD1|TRBV6-5|-|TRBJ1-3
CASSSGTGRYTIYF
TGTGCCAGCAGTTCCGGGACAGGGAGGTACACCATATATTTT
>-|TRBV7-2|once|TRBJ1-1
CASSLVGRIANTEAFF
TGTGCCAGCAGCTTAGTTGGGAGGATTGCGAACACTGAAGCTTTCTTT
>TRBD1|TRBV5-1|-|TRBJ2-2
CASSKQGSNTGELFF
TGCGCCAGCAGCAAACAGGGGTCGAACACCGGGGAGCTGTTTTTT
>-|TRBV5-4|-|TRBJ2-3
CASSLSGADTQYF
TGTGCCAGCAGCTTAAGTGGAGCAGATACGCAGTATTTT
>TRBD2|TRBV11-2|-|TRBJ2-3
CASSPASGGGADTQYF
TGTGCCAGCAGCCCGGCTAGCGGGGGGGGAGCAGATACGCAGTATTTT
>-|TRBV5-1|-|TRBJ2-5
CASSLGNRDGTQYF
TGCGCCAGCAGCTTGGGAAACAGGGATGGGACCCAGTACTTC
>TRBD2|TRBV14|-|TRBJ2-3
CASSQTLAVSTDTQYF
TGTGCCAGCAGCCAAACACTAGCGGTTAGCACAGATACGCAGTATTTT
>TRBD2|TRBV2|-|TRBJ2-5
CASTSGRARETQYF
TGTGCCAGCACGAGCGGGAGGGCCAGAGAGACCCAGTACTTC
>-|TRBV27|-|TRBJ2-7
CASSPSGINEQYF
TGTGCCAGCAGTCCCTCAGGGATCAACGAGCAGTACTTC
>-|TRBV2|-|TRBJ1-3
CASSPRVTNTIYF
TGTGCCAGCAGTCCCAGGGTGACGAACACCATATATTTT
>TRBD1|TRBV5-1|-|TRBJ1-3
CASSSGQAGNTIYF
TGCGCCAGCAGCTCGGGACAGGCTGGAAACACCATATATTTT
>-|TRBV21-1|-|TRBJ2-2
CASSKVGSGTSGTHRGGELFF
-
>TRBD2|TRBV5-1|-|TRBJ2-2
CASSLFLAGNTGELFF
TGCGCCAGCAGCTTGTTTCTAGCGGGGAACACCGGGGAGCTGTTTTTT
>TRBD1|TRBV2|-|TRBJ2-7
CASEQGALRQYF
TGTGCCAGCGAACAGGGGGCGCTACGGCAGTACTTC
>TRBD1|TRBV6-5|once|TRBJ2-3
CASSSGTGGSDTQYF
TGTGCCAGCAGTTCCGGGACAGGGGGTTCAGATACGCAGTATTTT
>TRBD1|TRBV9|-|TRBJ2-5
CASSATGGLETQYF
TGTGCCAGCAGCGCCACAGGGGGCCTAGAGACCCAGTACTTC
>-|TRBV10-2|-|TRBJ1-5
CASRMNNNQPQHF
TGCGCCAGCAGGATGAACAACAATCAGCCCCAGCATTTT